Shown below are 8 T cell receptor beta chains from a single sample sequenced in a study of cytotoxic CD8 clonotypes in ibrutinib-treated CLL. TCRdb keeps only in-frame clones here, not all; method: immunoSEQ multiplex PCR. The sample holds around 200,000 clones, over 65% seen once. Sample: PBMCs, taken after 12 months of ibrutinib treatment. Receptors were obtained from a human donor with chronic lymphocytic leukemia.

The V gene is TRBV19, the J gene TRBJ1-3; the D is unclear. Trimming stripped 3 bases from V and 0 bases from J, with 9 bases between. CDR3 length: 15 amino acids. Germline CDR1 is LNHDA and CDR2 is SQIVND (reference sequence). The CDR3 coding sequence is TGTGCCAGTAGTATTTTCTTGAGCTCTGGAAACACCATATATTTT. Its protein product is CASSIFLSSGNTIYF.

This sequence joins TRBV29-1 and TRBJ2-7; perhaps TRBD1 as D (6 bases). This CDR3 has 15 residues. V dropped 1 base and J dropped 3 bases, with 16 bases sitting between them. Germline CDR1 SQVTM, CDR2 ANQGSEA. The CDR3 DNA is TGCAGCGTTGAAGGGACAGCCATCGACGTCTACGAGCAGTACTTC. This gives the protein CSVEGTAIDVYEQYF.

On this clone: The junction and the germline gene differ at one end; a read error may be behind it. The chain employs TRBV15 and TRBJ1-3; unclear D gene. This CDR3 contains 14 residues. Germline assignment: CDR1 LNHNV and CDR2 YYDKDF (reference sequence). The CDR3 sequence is CATSRDRVGDTIYF. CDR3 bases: TGTGCCACCAGCAGAGACCGAGTTGGAGACACCATATATTTT.

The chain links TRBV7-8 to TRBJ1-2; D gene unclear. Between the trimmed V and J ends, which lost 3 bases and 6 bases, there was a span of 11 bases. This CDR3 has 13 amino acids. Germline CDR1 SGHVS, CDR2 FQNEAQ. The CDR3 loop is CASSFSGLDGYTF. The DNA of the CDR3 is TGTGCCAGCAGCTTCAGCGGACTAGATGGCTACACCTTC. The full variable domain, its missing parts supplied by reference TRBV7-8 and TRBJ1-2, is GAGVSQSPRYKVAKRGQDVALRCDPISGHVSLFWYQQALGQGPEFLTYFQNEAQLDKSGLPSDRFFAERPEGSVSTLKIQRTQQEDSAVYLCASSFSGLDGYTFGSGTRLTVV.

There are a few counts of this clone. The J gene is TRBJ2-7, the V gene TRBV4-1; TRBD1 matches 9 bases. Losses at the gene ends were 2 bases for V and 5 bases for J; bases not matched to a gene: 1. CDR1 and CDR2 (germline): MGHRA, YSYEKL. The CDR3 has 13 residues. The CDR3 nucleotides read TGCGCCAGCAGCCAAAGGACAGGGGACGAGCAGTACTTC. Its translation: CASSQRTGDEQYF.

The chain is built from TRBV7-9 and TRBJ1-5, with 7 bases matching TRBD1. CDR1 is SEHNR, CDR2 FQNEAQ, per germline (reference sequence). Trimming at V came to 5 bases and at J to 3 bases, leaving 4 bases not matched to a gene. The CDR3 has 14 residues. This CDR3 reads CASSPQGYNQPQHF. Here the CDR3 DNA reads TGTGCCAGCAGCCCACAGGGGTACAATCAGCCCCAGCATTTT.

CDR3 amino acids: CAWSVSGRGMGTEAFF. Here the CDR3 DNA reads TGTGCCTGGAGTGTAAGTGGCAGGGGAATGGGGACTGAAGCTTTCTTT. The V and J genes are TRBV30 and TRBJ1-1; tentatively, D is TRBD1 (6 bases). The V and J ends lost 0 bases and 5 bases respectively, with 19 bases between them. The CDR3 covers 16 residues. Germline V gene lookup returns CDR1 GTSNPN and CDR2 SVGIG (reference sequence).

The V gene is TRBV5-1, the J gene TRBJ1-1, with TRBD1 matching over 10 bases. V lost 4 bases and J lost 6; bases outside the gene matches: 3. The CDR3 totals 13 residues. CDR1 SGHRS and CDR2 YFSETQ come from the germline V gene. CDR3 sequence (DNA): TGCGCCAGCAGCCAAGGGACAGGGGCTGAAGCTTTCTTT. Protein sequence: CASSQGTGAEAFF.